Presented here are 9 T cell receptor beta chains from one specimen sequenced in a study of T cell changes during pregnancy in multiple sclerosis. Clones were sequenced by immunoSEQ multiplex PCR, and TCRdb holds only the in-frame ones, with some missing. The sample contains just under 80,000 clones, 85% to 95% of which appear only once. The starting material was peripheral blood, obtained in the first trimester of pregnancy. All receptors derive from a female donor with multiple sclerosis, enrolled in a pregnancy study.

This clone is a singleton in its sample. The DNA for the CDR3 is TGTGCCAGCAGCTCGAGGACTGAAGCTTTCTTT. It is translated as CASSSRTEAFF. The rearrangement uses TRBV14 and TRBJ1-1; no clear D. V was trimmed by 5 bases and J by 5 bases, leaving 6 bases between them. This CDR3 has 11 amino acids. Looked up from germline, CDR1 is SGHDN and CDR2 is FVKESK.

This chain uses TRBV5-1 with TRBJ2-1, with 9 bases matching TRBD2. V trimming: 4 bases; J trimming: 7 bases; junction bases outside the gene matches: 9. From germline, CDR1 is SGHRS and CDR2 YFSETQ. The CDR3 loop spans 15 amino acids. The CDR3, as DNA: TGCGCCAGCAGCGGGGATAGCGGGAGTGGAAATGAGCAGTTCTTC. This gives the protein CASSGDSGSGNEQFF.

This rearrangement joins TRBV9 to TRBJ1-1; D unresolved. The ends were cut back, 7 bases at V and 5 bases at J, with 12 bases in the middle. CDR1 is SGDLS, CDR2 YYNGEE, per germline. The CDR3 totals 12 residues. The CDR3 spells CASADGGTEAFF. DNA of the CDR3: TGTGCCAGCGCCGATGGCGGGACTGAAGCTTTCTTT.

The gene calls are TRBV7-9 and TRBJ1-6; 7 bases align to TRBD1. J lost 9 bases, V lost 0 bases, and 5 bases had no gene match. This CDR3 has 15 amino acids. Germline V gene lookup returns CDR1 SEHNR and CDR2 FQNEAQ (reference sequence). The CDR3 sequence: CASSLAQGTVSPLHF. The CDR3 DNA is TGTGCCAGCAGCTTAGCACAGGGGACAGTTTCACCCCTCCACTTT.

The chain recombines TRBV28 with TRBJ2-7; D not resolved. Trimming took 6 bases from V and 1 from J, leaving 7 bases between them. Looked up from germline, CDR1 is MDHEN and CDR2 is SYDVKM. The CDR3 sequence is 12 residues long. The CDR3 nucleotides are TGTGCCAGCAGGGCTAGATCCTACGAGCAGTACTTC. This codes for CASRARSYEQYF.

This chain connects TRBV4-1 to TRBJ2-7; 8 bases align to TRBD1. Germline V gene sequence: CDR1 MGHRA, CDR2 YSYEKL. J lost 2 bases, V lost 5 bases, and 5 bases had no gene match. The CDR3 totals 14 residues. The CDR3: CASSKPGGPYEQYF. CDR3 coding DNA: TGCGCCAGCAGCAAACCAGGGGGCCCCTACGAGCAGTACTTC.

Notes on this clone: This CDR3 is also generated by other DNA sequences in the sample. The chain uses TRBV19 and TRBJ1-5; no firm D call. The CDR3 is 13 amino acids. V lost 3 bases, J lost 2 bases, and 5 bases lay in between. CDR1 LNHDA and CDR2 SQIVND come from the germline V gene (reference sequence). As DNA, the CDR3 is TGTGCCAGTAGTATCACAGGCAATCAGCCCCAGCATTTT. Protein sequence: CASSITGNQPQHF.

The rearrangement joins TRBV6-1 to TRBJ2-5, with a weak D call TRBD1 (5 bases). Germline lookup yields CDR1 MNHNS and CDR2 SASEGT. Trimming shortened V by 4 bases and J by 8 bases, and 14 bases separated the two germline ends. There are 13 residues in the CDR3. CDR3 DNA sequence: TGTGCCAGCAGTGGAAGGGGCGCACCTACCCAGTACTTC. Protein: CASSGRGAPTQYF.

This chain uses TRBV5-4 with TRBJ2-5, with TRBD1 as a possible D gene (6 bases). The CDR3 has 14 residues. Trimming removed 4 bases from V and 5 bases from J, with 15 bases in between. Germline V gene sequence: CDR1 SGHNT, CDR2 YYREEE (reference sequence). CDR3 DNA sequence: TGTGCCAGCAGCCTCGGGACACCGGGGGAGACCCAGTACTTC. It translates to CASSLGTPGETQYF.